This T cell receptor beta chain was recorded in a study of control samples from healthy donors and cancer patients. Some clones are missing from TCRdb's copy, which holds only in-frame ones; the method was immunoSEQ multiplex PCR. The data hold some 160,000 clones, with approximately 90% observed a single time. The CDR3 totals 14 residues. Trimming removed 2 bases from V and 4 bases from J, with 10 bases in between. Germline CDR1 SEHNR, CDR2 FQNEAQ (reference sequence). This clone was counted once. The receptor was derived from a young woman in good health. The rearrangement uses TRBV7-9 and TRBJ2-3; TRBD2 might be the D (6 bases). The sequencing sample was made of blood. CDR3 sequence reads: CASSLPTRADTQYF. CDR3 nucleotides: TGTGCCAGCAGCTTACCGACTAGGGCAGATACGCAGTATTTT.